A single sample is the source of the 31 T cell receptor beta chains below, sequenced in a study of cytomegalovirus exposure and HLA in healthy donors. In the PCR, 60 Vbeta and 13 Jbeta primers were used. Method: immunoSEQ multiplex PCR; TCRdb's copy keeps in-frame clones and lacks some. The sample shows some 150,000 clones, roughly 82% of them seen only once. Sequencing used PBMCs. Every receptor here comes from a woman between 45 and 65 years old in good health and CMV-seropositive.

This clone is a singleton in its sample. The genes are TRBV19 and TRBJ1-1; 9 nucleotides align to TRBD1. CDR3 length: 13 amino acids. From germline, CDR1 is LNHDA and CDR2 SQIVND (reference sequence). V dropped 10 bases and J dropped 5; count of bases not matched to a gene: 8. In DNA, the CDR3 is TGTGCCACATATACAGGGGGCGCGACTGAAGCTTTCTTT. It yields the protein CATYTGGATEAFF.

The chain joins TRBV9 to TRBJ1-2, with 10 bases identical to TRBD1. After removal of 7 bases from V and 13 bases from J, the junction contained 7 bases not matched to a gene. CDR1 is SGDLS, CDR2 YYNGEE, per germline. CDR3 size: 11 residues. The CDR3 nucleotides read TGTGCCAGCTTTGGACAGGGGGAGGTCACCTTC. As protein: CASFGQGEVTF.

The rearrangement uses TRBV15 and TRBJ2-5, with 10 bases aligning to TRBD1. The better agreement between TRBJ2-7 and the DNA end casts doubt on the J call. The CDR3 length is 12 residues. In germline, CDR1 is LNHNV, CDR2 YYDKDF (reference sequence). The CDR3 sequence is CATGDRGYEQYF. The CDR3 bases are TGTGCCACCGGGGACAGGGGATACGAGCAGTACTTC.

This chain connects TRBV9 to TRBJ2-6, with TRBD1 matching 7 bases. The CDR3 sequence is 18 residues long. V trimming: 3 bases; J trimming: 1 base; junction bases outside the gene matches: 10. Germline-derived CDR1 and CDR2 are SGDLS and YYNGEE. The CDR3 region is CASSGRQGQFSGANVLTF. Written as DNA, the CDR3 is TGTGCCAGCAGCGGAAGACAGGGTCAGTTTTCTGGGGCCAACGTCCTGACTTTC.

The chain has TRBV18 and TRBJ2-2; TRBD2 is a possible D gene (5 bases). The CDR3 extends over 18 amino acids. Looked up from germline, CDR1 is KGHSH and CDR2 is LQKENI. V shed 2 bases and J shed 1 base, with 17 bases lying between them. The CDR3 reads CASSPEAPGSLNTGELFF. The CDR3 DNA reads TGTGCCAGCTCACCAGAAGCTCCGGGGTCCCTGAACACCGGGGAGCTGTTTTTT.

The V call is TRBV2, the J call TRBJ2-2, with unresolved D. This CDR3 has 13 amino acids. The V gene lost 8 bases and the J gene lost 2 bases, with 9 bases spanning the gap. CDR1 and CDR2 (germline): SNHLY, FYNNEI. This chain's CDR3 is CASGQKNTGELFF. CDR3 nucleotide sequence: TGTGCCAGCGGGCAAAAAAACACCGGGGAGCTGTTTTTT.

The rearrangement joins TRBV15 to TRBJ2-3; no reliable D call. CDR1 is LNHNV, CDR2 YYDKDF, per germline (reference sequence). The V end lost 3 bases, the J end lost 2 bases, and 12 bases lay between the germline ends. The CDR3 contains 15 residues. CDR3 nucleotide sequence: TGTGCCACCAGCAGCAGGTCCTTATACACAGATACGCAGTATTTT. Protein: CATSSRSLYTDTQYF.

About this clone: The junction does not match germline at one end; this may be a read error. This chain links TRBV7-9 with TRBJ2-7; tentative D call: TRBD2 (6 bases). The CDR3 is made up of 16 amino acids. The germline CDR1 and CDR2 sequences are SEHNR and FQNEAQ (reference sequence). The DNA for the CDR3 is TGTTCCAGCAGCTTAGGGGCGGAGGGGCCGTCCTACGAGCAGTACTTC. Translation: CSSSLGAEGPSYEQYF.

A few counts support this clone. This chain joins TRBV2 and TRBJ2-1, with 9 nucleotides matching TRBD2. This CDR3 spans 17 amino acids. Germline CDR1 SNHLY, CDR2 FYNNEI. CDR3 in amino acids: CTYSPLPGTSPYNEQFF. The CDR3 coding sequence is TGTACCTATAGCCCTTTACCCGGGACTAGCCCTTACAATGAGCAGTTCTTC.

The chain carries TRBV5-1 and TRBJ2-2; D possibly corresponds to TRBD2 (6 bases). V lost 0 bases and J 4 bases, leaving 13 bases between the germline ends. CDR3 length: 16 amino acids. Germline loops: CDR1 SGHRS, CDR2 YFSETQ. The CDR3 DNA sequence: TGCGCCAGCAGCTTGGGTATGGGGGGAGTCACCGGGGAGCTGTTTTTT. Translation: CASSLGMGGVTGELFF.

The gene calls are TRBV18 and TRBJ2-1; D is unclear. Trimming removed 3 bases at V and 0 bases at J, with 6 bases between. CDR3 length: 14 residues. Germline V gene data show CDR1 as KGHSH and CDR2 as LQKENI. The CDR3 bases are TGTGCCAGCTCACCGTCCCGCTCCTACAATGAGCAGTTCTTC. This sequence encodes CASSPSRSYNEQFF.

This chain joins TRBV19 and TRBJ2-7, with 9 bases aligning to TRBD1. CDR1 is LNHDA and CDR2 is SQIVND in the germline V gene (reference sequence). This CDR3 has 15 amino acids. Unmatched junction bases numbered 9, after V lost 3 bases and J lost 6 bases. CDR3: CASSINRDRVTEQYF. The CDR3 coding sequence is TGTGCCAGTAGTATTAATCGGGACAGGGTAACCGAGCAGTACTTC.

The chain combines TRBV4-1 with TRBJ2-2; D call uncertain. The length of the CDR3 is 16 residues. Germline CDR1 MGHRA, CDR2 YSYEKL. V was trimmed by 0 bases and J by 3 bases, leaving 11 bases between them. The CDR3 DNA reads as TGCGCCAGCAGCCAAGATCCGCAGATCTACACCGGGGAGCTGTTTTTT. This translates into CASSQDPQIYTGELFF.

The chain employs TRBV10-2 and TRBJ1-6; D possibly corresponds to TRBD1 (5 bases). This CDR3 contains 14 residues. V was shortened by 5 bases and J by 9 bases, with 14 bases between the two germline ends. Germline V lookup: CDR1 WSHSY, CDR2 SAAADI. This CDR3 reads CASSSLDQGSPLHF. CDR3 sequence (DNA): TGCGCCAGCAGTTCTTTGGACCAGGGTTCACCCCTCCACTTT.

CDR3 in DNA: TGTGCCAGCAGTGTCGGGAGCTCTGGAAACACCATATATTTT. Translated, it gives CASSVGSSGNTIYF. V and J are TRBV2 and TRBJ1-3; D is unclear. Between the trimmed V and J ends, which lost 4 bases and 0 bases, there was a span of 7 bases. This CDR3 region has 14 residues. Looked up from germline, CDR1 is SNHLY and CDR2 is FYNNEI.

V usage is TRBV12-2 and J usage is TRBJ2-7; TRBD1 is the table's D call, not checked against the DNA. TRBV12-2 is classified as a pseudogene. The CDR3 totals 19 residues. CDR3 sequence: CASRVWTGGSPDLSYEQYF. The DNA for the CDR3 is TGTGCAAGTCGCGTATGGACAGGGGGCTCCCCGGACCTCTCCTACGAGCAGTACTTC.

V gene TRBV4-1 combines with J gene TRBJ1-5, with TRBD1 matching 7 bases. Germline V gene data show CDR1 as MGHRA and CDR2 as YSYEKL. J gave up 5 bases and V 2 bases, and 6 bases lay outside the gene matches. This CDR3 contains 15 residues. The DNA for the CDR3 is TGCGCCAGCAGCCAAAATGACAGGGTTGATCAGCCCCAGCATTTT. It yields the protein CASSQNDRVDQPQHF.

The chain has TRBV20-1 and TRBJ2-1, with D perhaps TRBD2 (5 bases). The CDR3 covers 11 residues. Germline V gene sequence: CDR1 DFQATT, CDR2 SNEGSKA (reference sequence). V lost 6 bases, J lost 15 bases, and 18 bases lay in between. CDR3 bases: TGCAGTGCGCGAGGGCAATTGGTAGGGTTCTTC. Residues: CSARGQLVGFF.

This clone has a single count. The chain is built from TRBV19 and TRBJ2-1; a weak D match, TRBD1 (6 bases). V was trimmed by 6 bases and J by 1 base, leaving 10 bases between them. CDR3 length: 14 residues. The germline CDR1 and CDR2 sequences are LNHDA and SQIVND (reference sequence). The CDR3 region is CASRQGGSYNEQFF. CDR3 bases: TGTGCCAGTAGACAGGGTGGGTCCTACAATGAGCAGTTCTTC.

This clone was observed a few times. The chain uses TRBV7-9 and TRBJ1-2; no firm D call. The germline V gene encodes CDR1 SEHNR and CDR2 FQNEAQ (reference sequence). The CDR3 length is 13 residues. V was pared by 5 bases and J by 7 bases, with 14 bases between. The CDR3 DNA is TGTGCCAGCAGCCCCCCAGGCGTCGGTGGCTACACCTTC. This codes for CASSPPGVGGYTF.

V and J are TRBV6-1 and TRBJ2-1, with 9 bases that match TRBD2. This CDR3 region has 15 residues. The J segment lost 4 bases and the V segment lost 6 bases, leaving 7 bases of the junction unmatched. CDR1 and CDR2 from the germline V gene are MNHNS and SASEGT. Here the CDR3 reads CASREAGGEYNEQFF. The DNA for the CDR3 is TGTGCCAGCAGGGAGGCGGGGGGGGAATACAATGAGCAGTTCTTC.

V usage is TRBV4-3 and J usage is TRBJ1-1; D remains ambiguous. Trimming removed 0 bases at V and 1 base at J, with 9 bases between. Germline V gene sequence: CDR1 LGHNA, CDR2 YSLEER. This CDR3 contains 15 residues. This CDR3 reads CASSQDMYGNTEAFF. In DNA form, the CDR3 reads TGCGCCAGCAGCCAAGATATGTACGGGAACACTGAAGCTTTCTTT.

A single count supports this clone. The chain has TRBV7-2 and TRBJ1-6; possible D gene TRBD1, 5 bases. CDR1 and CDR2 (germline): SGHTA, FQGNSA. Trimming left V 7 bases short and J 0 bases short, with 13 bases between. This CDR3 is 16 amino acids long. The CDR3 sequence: CASIAQGSSYNSPLHF. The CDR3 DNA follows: TGTGCCAGCATCGCCCAGGGTAGCTCCTATAATTCACCCCTCCACTTT.

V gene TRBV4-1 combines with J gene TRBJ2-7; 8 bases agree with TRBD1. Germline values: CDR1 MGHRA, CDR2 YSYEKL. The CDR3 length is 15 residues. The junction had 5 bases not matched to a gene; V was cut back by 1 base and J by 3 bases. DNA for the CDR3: TGCGCCAGCAGCCAAGGGGATGGGACAGGCTACGAGCAGTACTTC. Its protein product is CASSQGDGTGYEQYF.

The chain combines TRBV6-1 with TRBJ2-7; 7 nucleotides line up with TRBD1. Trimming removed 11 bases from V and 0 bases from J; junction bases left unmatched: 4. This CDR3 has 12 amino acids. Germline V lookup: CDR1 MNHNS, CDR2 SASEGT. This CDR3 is CACRDSSYEQYF. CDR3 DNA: TGTGCCTGCCGGGACAGCTCCTACGAGCAGTACTTC.

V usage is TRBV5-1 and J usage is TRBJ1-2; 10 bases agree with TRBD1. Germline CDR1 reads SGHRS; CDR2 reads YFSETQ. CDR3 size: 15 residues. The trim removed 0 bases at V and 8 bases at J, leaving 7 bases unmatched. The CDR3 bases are TGCGCCAGCAGCTTGGCACCGGGACAGGGGACCGGCTACACCTTC. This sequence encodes CASSLAPGQGTGYTF.

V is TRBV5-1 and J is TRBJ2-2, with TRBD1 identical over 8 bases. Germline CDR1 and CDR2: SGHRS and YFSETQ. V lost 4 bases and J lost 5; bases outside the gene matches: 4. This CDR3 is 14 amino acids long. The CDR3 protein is CASSTGTGTGELFF. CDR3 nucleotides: TGCGCCAGCAGCACCGGGACAGGTACCGGGGAGCTGTTTTTT.

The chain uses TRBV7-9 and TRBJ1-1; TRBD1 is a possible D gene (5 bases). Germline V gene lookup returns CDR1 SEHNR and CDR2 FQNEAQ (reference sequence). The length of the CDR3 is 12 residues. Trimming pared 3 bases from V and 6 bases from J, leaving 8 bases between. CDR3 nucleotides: TGTGCCAGCAGCTTGGAGGGGTCTGAAGCTTTCTTT. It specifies CASSLEGSEAFF.

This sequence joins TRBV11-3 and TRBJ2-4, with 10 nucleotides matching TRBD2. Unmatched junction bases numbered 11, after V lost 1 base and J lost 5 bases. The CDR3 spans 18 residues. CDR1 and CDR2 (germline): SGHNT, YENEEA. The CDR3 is CASSLVGGSGGPENIQYF. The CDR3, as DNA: TGTGCCAGCAGCTTAGTGGGAGGTAGCGGGGGGCCGGAAAACATTCAGTACTTC.

The CDR3 loop is CASSLSWPRGNQPQHF. Here the CDR3 DNA reads TGTGCCAGCAGTTTATCTTGGCCGAGGGGCAATCAGCCCCAGCATTTT. The chain carries TRBV27 and TRBJ1-5, with no clear D. The CDR3 has 16 residues. Germline V gene data show CDR1 as MNHEY and CDR2 as SMNVEV (reference sequence). Trimming stripped 0 bases from V and 2 bases from J, with 11 bases between.

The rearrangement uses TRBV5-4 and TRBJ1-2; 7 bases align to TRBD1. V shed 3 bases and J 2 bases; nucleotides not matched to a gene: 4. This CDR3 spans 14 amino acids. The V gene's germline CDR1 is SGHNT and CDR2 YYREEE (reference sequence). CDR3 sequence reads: CASSSKTGNYGYTF. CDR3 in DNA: TGTGCCAGCAGCTCCAAGACAGGGAACTATGGCTACACCTTC.